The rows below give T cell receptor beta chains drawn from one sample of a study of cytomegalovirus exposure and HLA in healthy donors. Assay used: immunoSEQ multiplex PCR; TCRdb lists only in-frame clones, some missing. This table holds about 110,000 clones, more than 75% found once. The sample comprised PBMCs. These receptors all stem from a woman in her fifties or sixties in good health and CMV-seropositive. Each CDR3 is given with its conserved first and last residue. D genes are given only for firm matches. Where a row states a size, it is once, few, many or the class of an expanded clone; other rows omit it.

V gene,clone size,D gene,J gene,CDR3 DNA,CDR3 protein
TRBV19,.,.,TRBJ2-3,TGTGCCAGTAGTATCGGTAGCACAGATACGCAGTATTTT,CASSIGSTDTQYF
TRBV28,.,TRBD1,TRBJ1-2,TGTGCCAGCACGATTAGGACAGGGGATGGCTACACCTTC,CASTIRTGDGYTF
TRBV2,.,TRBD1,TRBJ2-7,TGTGCCAGCAGTGACCTGGTAGGGGACAGTTCCTACGAGCAGTACTTC,CASSDLVGDSSYEQYF
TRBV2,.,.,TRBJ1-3,TGTGCCAGTACAGGCGATCCTGGAAACACCATATATTTT,CASTGDPGNTIYF
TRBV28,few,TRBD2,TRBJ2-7,TGTGCCAGCAGTTTAGTTAGCGGGGCCTCCTACGAGCAGTACTTC,CASSLVSGASYEQYF
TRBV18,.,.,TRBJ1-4,TGTGCCAGCTCACCGGCGGGGAATGAAAAACTGTTTTTT,CASSPAGNEKLFF
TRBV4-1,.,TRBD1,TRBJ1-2,TGCGCCAGCAGCCAAGAAAGGACAGGGGCGGCCTATGGCTACACCTTC,CASSQERTGAAYGYTF
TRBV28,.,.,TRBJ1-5,TGTGCCAGCAGCCCTCCCCGGGACATGAGGAATCAGCCCCAGCATTTT,CASSPPRDMRNQPQHF
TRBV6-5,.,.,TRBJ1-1,TGTGCCATCAGTGGGGAGATAATAATGAACACTGAAGCTTTCTTT,CAISGEIIMNTEAFF
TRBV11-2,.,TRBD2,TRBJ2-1,TGTGCCAGCATCAATAGACACGGGGGGGCCTACAATGAGCAGTTCTTC,CASINRHGGAYNEQFF
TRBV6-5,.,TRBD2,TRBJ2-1,TGTGCCAGCAGTTATGGACTAGCGGGGGGGCACAATGAGCAGTTCTTC,CASSYGLAGGHNEQFF
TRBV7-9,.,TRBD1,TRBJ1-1,TGTGCCAGCAGTTCCGGGGACAGACAAGCTTTCTTT,CASSSGDRQAFF
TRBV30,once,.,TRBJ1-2,TGTGCCTGGAGTGATGGGGGGGGCTTTTTCAGCCATGGCTACACCTTC,CAWSDGGGFFSHGYTF
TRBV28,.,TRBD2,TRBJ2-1,TGTGCCAGCAGTTTAGTGGGACTAGCTAGGGGCTATGAGCAGTTCTTC,CASSLVGLARGYEQFF
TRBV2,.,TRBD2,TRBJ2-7,TGTGCCAGCAACCGACTAGCGGGCTACGAGCAGTACTTC,CASNRLAGYEQYF
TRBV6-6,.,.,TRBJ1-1,TGTGCCAGCAGTTACGTCGGGGGAGAAGCTTTCTTT,CASSYVGGEAFF
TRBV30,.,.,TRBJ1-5,TGTGCCTGGCAGCTCCGGGGGGGGAGTCAGCCCCAGCATTTT,CAWQLRGGSQPQHF
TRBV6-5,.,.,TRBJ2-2,TGTGCCAGCAGTTACGTGGGGCCGAACACCGGGGAGCTGTTTTTT,CASSYVGPNTGELFF
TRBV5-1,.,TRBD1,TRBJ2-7,TGCGCCAGCAGCTCGGGACAGACCTACGAGCAGTACTTC,CASSSGQTYEQYF
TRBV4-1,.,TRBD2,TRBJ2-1,TGCGCCTCAAGATGGGCTAGCGGGGGGCAAGGAGATGAGCAGTTCTTC,CASRWASGGQGDEQFF
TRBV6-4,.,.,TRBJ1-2,TGTGCCAGCAGCGGGGGGACGTCAGCTAACTATGGCTACACCTTC,CASSGGTSANYGYTF
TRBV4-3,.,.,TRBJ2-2,TGCGCCAGCAGCCAAGGAGTCGGTTACGCCGGGGAGCTGTTTTTT,CASSQGVGYAGELFF
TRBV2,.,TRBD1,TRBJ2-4,TGTGCCAGCAGTGAAACGCGGGACAGGGAGATATGGGCCAAAAACATTCAGTACTTC,CASSETRDREIWAKNIQYF
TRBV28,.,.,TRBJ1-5,TGTGCCAGCAGTTTTATGGGACAACATCAGCCCCAGCATTTT,CASSFMGQHQPQHF
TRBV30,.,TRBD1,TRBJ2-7,TGTGCCTGGAGTGTATCGTGGACAGGGACCTACGAGCAGTACTTC,CAWSVSWTGTYEQYF
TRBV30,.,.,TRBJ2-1,TGTGCCTGGAGTGGGTGGGGGGGCAGGGAGCAGTTCTTC,CAWSGWGGREQFF
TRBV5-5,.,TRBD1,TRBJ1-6,TGTGCCAGCAGCGCGGGACAGTATAATTCACCCCTCCACTTT,CASSAGQYNSPLHF
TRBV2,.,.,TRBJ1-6,TGTGCCAGCAGTGAAAGGTCGGCGGGCAATTCACCCCTCCACTTT,CASSERSAGNSPLHF
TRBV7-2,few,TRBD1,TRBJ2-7,TGTGCCAGCAGCCCGGACAGGTCCGGCTACGAGCAGTACTTC,CASSPDRSGYEQYF
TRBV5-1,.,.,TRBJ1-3,TGCGCCAGCAGCCCCTTGTTCGAAGGGAGGGGAAACACCATATATTTT,CASSPLFEGRGNTIYF
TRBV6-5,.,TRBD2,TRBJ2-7,TGTGCCAGCAGCCCCGGGGGGGCAGGGGAGCAGTACTTC,CASSPGGAGEQYF
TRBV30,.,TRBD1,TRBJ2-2,TGTGCCTGGAGTCGCACAGGGGGAAGAACCGGGGAGCTGTTTTTT,CAWSRTGGRTGELFF
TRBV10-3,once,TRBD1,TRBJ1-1,TGTGCCATCAGTGGGATCGGACAGGGGGGCGTGAACACTGAAGCTTTCTTT,CAISGIGQGGVNTEAFF
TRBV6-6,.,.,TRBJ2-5,TGTGCCAGCAGTTCCCTCCAGACCCAGTACTTC,CASSSLQTQYF
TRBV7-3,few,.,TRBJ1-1,TGTGCCAGCAGCTTAGGAGGGGTGACTGAAGCTTTCTTT,CASSLGGVTEAFF
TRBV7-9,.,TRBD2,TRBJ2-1,TGTGCCAGCAGCTCTCCGGGACTAGTCATCTCCCAGAATGAGCAGTTCTTC,CASSSPGLVISQNEQFF
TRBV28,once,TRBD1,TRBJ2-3,TGTGCCAGCAGTCGTAGGACAGGGAGCACAGATACGCAGTATTTT,CASSRRTGSTDTQYF
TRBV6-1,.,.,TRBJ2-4,TGTGCCAGCAGTGAACTGGTCAGGAAAAACATTCAGTACTTC,CASSELVRKNIQYF
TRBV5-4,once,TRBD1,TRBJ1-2,TGTGCCAGCAGTGACAGGGTGAACTATGGCTACACCTTC,CASSDRVNYGYTF
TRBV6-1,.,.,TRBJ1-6,TGTGCCAGCAGTGTGGACAGTTTTAATTCACCCCTCCACTTT,CASSVDSFNSPLHF
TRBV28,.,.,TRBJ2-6,TGTGCCAGCAGTCCCCTTCTGCGGACAAAGGTCGGGGCCAACGTCCTGACTTTC,CASSPLLRTKVGANVLTF
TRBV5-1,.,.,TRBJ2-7,TGCGCCAGCAGCCCCACGGGACTTCGCTCCTACGAGCAGTACTTC,CASSPTGLRSYEQYF
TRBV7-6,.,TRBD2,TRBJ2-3,TGTGCCAGCAGCTTGGGCAGCGGGGGGGTTCCTAGCACAGATACGCAGTATTTT,CASSLGSGGVPSTDTQYF
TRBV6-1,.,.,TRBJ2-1,TGTGCCAGCAGAGAGGACTATTACAATGAGCAGTTCTTC,CASREDYYNEQFF
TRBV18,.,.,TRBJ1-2,TGTGCCAGCCAAGATAACAGGGACCCAACTAACTATGGCTACACCTTC,CASQDNRDPTNYGYTF
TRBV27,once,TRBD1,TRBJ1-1,TGTGCCAGCAGTCTACAGGGGGCTTACACTGAAGCTTTCTTT,CASSLQGAYTEAFF
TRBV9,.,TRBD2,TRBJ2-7,TGTGCCAGCAGCGTAGTAGCGGGGGGGCCGGGTGAGCAGTACTTC,CASSVVAGGPGEQYF
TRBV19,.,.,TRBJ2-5,TGTGCCAGTAGTATACGGGAGTCGGAGACCCAGTACTTC,CASSIRESETQYF